This passage covers 24 T cell receptor beta chains from one sample sequenced in a study of blood T cells in healthy people across ages (dated by TCRdb to about 2015). Libraries were built with 5' RACE. These reads were obtained on an Illumina HiSeq 2500. A second PCR of about 6 to 11 cycles was performed with a sample-barcoded 5' primer and a J-beta primer mix. The public reads were reanalyzed by TCRdb: fastp trimming at Q25, MiXCR alignment, in-frame beta chains only. Each CDR3 protein appears once, grouped with its most common genes and DNA. In this sample the table shows around 1.5 million distinct CDR3 sequences, about 31% of which occur a single time. Together, the top ten hold about 11% of the sample. Sequenced sample: blood. Every receptor here comes from a woman aged 25 to 39 in good health.

As for this clonotype: A much bigger clone sits one base away, suggesting this may be a read error. The chain is built from TRBV9 and TRBJ2-1, with D uncertain. This CDR3 region has 16 residues. Trimming stripped 2 bases from V and 9 bases from J, with 21 bases between. In germline, CDR1 is SGDLS, CDR2 YYNGEE. The DNA of the CDR3 is TGTGCCAGCAGCGTCACGACTCGGCTCTCGTCCAGTGAGCAGTTCTTC. Residues: CASSVTTRLSSSEQFF.

About this clonotype: A clone one base away is much larger, so this may be a read error. As DNA, the CDR3 is TGTGGCAGCAGCTTACAATACAGCTTCTCTGGGGCCAACGTCCTGACTTTC. As protein: CGSSLQYSFSGANVLTF. The J gene is TRBJ2-6, the V gene TRBV5-5; no reliable D call. Germline CDR1 reads SGHKS; CDR2 reads YYEKEE (reference sequence). The CDR3 is 17 residues long.

This clonotype was observed a few times. A much larger clone differs from this one at a single base, so this may be a read error. The chain employs TRBV6-1 and TRBJ2-7, with D perhaps TRBD2 (6 bases). Gene TRBJ2-5 matches the end of the DNA better, so the J call may be wrong. The V gene's germline CDR1 is MNHNS and CDR2 SASEGT. This CDR3 spans 13 amino acids. The CDR3 spells CASSDGWGGTQYF. CDR3 coding DNA: TGTGCCAGCAGTGACGGGTGGGGAGGGACCCAGTACTTC.

In this sample, this clonotype turned up a few times. For the CDR3, the DNA is TGTGCCAGCAGTGAAAGCGGGGGGGCCTTCGGAGATACGCAGTATTTT. Its translation: CASSESGGAFGDTQYF. The chain couples TRBV12-3 or TRBV12-4 to TRBJ2-3, with 10 bases lining up with TRBD2. V shed 5 bases, J shed 5 bases, and the junction held 10 bases outside the gene matches. This CDR3 contains 16 residues.

The chain recombines TRBV2 with TRBJ1-1; TRBD1 matches 7 bases. The V and J ends lost 3 bases and 0 bases, in that order; junction bases with no gene match: 7. Germline V lookup: CDR1 SNHLY, CDR2 FYNNEI. This CDR3 is built from 16 residues. Here the CDR3 DNA reads TGTGCCAGCAGTGACCCGGGACAGACAATGAACACTGAAGCTTTCTTT. It encodes CASSDPGQTMNTEAFF.

The V call is TRBV20-1, the J call TRBJ2-7, with D possibly being TRBD2 (5 bases). Germline values: CDR1 DFQATT, CDR2 SNEGSKA (reference sequence). V was cut by 1 base and J by 7 bases, with 17 bases left in between. The CDR3 contains 14 residues. The CDR3: CSARGTGIREEQYF. The CDR3 coding sequence is TGCAGTGCTAGAGGAACCGGGATTAGGGAGGAGCAGTACTTC.

J is TRBJ1-5 and V is TRBV18; D not resolved. This CDR3 has 22 amino acids. Germline lookup yields CDR1 KGHSH and CDR2 LQKENI. Trimming shortened V by 4 bases and J by 0 bases, and 31 bases separated the two germline ends. The CDR3 loop reads CASSLYMEDGSTTGDSNQPQHF. The DNA for the CDR3 is TGTGCCAGCTCACTATACATGGAGGACGGATCGACCACTGGAGATAGCAATCAGCCCCAGCATTTT.

As concerns this clonotype: This may arise from a read error, as a much more abundant clone is one base away. The chain combines TRBV10-1 with TRBJ2-7; D not certain. The CDR3 runs to 14 residues. Germline V gene lookup returns CDR1 WNHNN and CDR2 SYGVQD (reference sequence). V shed 7 bases and J shed 0 bases, with 13 bases lying between them. The CDR3 is CASTSFEDSYEQYF. CDR3 sequence (DNA): TGCGCCAGCACATCGTTCGAGGACTCCTACGAGCAGTACTTC.

The chain has TRBV5-1 and TRBJ2-1, with 8 bases that match TRBD1. Germline CDR1 reads SGHRS; CDR2 reads YFSETQ. Losses at the gene ends were 2 bases for V and 4 bases for J; bases not matched to a gene: 8. This CDR3 has 16 residues. The CDR3 spells CASSFKTGESYNEQFF. CDR3 nucleotide sequence: TGCGCCAGCAGCTTCAAGACAGGGGAGAGTTACAATGAGCAGTTCTTC.

The chain uses TRBV28 and TRBJ1-1; D ambiguous. The V and J ends lost 1 base and 7 bases respectively, with 10 bases between them. Germline V gene sequence: CDR1 MDHEN, CDR2 SYDVKM. The CDR3 contains 13 residues. CDR3 protein: CASSLSIQGEAFF. The DNA of the CDR3 is TGTGCCAGCAGTTTATCCATACAAGGTGAAGCTTTCTTT.

This clonotype turned up a few times. The V gene is TRBV20-1, the J gene TRBJ1-2; a weak D match, TRBD1 (5 bases). The ends were cut back, 5 bases at V and 5 bases at J, with 15 bases in the middle. The CDR3 spans 13 residues. Germline lookup yields CDR1 DFQATT and CDR2 SNEGSKA (reference sequence). CDR3 coding DNA: TGCAGTGCTGGCCAGAGGGGAGCGTATGGCTACACCTTC. Translation gives CSAGQRGAYGYTF.

This clonotype came up a few times. The V and J genes are TRBV4-1 and TRBJ1-4; D uncertain. The CDR3 runs 15 residues. Trimming shortened V by 4 bases and J by 8 bases, and 17 bases separated the two germline ends. From germline, CDR1 is MGHRA and CDR2 YSYEKL. CDR3 in amino acids: CASSPERALVEKLFF. The DNA for the CDR3 is TGCGCCAGCAGCCCCGAGCGGGCCCTCGTGGAAAAACTGTTTTTT.

CDR3 in amino acids: CASSSTYTTVVGTGELFF. DNA of the CDR3: TGTGCCAGCAGCTCCACCTACACTACGGTGGTGGGCACCGGGGAGCTGTTTTTT. The rearrangement links TRBV7-6 to TRBJ2-2; D is unresolved. Germline-derived CDR1 and CDR2 are SGHVS and FNYEAQ. The CDR3 is 18 residues long. Trimming removed 4 bases from V and 4 bases from J, with 22 bases in between.

Concerning this clonotype: At one end the junction does not follow the germline gene, possibly because of a read error. CDR3 loop: CASSLARRDAQGSTF. Written as DNA, the CDR3 is TGTGCCAGCAGCTTGGCCCGGCGGGACGCACAAGGCTCCACCTTC. J is TRBJ1-2 and V is TRBV5-6, with D possibly being TRBD1 (5 bases). Germline V CDR1 and CDR2: SGHDT, YYEEEE. The CDR3 totals 15 residues.

This clonotype was counted between two and nine times. The chain has TRBV20-1 and TRBJ2-7; D gene ambiguous. In germline, CDR1 is DFQATT, CDR2 SNEGSKA (reference sequence). The CDR3 length is 11 residues. The V gene lost 1 base and the J gene lost 4 bases, with 5 bases spanning the gap. Written as DNA, the CDR3 is TGCAGTGCTAGAGTTGTTTACGAGCAGTACTTC. Amino acid sequence: CSARVVYEQYF.

This clonotype occurred a few times. The chain combines TRBV3-1 with TRBJ2-5; TRBD2 matches at 9 bases. The CDR3 loop spans 15 amino acids. V was pared by 7 bases and J by 2 bases, with 8 bases of the junction left unmatched. The germline gives CDR1 LGHDT, CDR2 YNNKEL (reference sequence). The CDR3 loop is CASTRGRGGQETQYF. In DNA form, the CDR3 reads TGTGCCAGCACCCGAGGGCGGGGGGGACAAGAGACCCAGTACTTC.

This chain links TRBV5-1 with TRBJ2-5; no firm D call. The V gene's germline CDR1 is SGHRS and CDR2 YFSETQ. V lost 5 bases and J lost 4, with 12 bases in between. The CDR3 is 13 residues long. The chain's CDR3 is CASSQTEIETQYF. The DNA of the CDR3 is TGCGCCAGCAGTCAAACAGAAATAGAGACCCAGTACTTC.

Remarks on this clonotype: A clone one base away is much larger, so this may be a read error. The chain is built from TRBV5-1 and TRBJ2-1, with 9 bases fitting TRBD2. CDR1 is SGHRS, CDR2 YFSETQ, per germline. Trimming at V came to 4 bases and at J to 6 bases, leaving 8 bases not matched to a gene. CDR3 size: 15 residues. CDR3 sequence (DNA): TGCGCCAGCAGCCCTGAACTAGCGGGTTGCAATGAGCAGTTCTTC. This translates into CASSPELAGCNEQFF. The complete variable domain, with remaining parts taken from reference TRBV5-1 and TRBJ2-1, reads KAGVTQTPRYLIKTRGQQVTLSCSPISGHRSVSWYQQTPGQGLQFLFEYFSETQRNKGNFPGRFSGRQFSNSRSEMNVSTLELGDSALYLCASSPELAGCNEQFFGPGTRLTVL.

The CDR3 reads CASSLISTVSTDTQYF. CDR3 nucleotide sequence: TGTGCCAGCAGCTTAATTTCTACGGTTAGCACAGATACGCAGTATTTT. This chain joins TRBV7-9 and TRBJ2-3; D uncertain. The CDR3 has 16 residues. Trimming took off 2 bases at V and 0 bases at J, with 12 bases between the two ends. Germline V lookup: CDR1 SEHNR, CDR2 FQNEAQ (reference sequence).

The rearrangement joins TRBV6-5 to TRBJ1-6; a weak D match, TRBD1 (6 bases). This CDR3 is built from 15 residues. Trimming removed 7 bases at V and 5 bases at J, with 15 bases between. CDR1 is MNHEY, CDR2 SVGAGI, per germline. This CDR3 is CASKTGREDNSPLHF. As DNA, the CDR3 is TGTGCCAGCAAAACAGGGAGGGAAGATAATTCACCCCTCCACTTT.

CDR3 residues: CASSPGRGFDEQYF. Written as DNA, the CDR3 is TGCGCCAGCAGCCCGGGTCGGGGTTTCGACGAGCAGTACTTC. This chain connects TRBV5-1 to TRBJ2-5; D may be TRBD2 (5 bases). The closer fit of TRBJ2-7 to the DNA end suggests the J call may be wrong. The CDR3 totals 14 residues. Per germline, CDR1 SGHRS and CDR2 YFSETQ.

In this sample, this clonotype turned up a few times. V and J are TRBV7-3 and TRBJ1-2; D is unresolved. This CDR3 region has 14 residues. The V end was cut by 5 bases, the J end by 8 bases, with 18 bases between. CDR1 is SGHTA, CDR2 FQGTGA, per germline. CDR3 in amino acids: CASSPEKWPGGYTF. In DNA, the CDR3 is TGTGCCAGCAGCCCCGAAAAGTGGCCCGGGGGCTACACCTTC.

The chain employs TRBV29-1 and TRBJ2-3; 13 bases are a match to TRBD2. J gave up 2 bases and V 3 bases, and 8 bases lay outside the gene matches. Germline V lookup: CDR1 SQVTM, CDR2 ANQGSEA. This CDR3 is built from 17 residues. As DNA, the CDR3 is TGCAGCGTTGACCCAAAGGGACTAGCGGGATTCACAGATACGCAGTATTTT. Translated: CSVDPKGLAGFTDTQYF.

The gene calls are TRBV12-3 or TRBV12-4 and TRBJ1-2; D remains ambiguous. This CDR3 is built from 12 residues. Trimming stripped 5 bases from V and 7 bases from J, with 11 bases between. DNA for the CDR3: TGTGCCAGCAGTAATGAGATGTCTGGCTACACCTTC. This codes for CASSNEMSGYTF.